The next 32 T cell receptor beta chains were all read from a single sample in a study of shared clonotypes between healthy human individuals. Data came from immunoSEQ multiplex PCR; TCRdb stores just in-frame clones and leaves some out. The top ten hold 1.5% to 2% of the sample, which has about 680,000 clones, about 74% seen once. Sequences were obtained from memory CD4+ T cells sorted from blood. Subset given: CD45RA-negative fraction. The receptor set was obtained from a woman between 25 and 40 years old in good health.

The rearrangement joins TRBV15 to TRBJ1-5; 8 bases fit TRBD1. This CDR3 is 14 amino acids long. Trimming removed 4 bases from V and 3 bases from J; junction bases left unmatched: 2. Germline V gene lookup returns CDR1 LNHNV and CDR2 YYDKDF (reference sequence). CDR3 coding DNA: TGTGCCACCAGCAAGACAGGGGCCAATCAGCCCCAGCATTTT. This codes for CATSKTGANQPQHF.

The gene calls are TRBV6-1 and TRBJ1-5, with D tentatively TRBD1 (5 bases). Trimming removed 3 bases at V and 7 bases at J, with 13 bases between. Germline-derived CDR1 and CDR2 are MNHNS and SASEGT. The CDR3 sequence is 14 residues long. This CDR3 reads CASSEAGTLQPQHF. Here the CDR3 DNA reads TGTGCCAGCAGTGAGGCTGGGACGCTGCAGCCCCAGCATTTT.

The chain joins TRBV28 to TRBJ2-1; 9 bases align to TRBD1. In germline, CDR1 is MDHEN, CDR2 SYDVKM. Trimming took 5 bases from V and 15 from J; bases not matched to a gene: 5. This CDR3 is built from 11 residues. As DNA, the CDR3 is TGTGCCAGCAGTCCCGGGACAGGGAGGTTCTTC. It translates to CASSPGTGRFF.

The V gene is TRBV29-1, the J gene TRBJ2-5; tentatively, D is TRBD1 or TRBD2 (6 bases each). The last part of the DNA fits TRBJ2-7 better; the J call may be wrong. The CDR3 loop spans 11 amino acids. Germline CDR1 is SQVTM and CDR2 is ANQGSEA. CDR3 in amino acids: CSVGGALEQYF. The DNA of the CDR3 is TGCAGCGTTGGGGGGGCTCTCGAGCAGTACTTC.

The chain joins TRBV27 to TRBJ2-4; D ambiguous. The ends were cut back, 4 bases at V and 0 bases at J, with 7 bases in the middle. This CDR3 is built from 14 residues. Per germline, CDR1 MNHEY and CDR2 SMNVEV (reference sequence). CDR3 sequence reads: CASSSTVAKNIQYF. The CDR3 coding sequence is TGTGCCAGCAGTTCTACGGTAGCCAAAAACATTCAGTACTTC.

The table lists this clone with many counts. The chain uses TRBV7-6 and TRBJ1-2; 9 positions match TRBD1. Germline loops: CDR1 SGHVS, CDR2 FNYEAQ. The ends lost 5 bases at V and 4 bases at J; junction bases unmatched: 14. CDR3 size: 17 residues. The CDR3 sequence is CASSPKAGTGLVYGYTF. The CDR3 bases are TGTGCCAGCAGCCCAAAAGCCGGGACAGGGCTAGTCTATGGCTACACCTTC.

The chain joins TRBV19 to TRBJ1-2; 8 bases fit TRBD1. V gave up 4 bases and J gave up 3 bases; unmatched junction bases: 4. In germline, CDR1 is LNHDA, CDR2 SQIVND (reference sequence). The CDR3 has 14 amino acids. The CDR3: CASSRGQADYGYTF. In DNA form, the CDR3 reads TGTGCCAGTAGTAGGGGACAGGCTGACTATGGCTACACCTTC.

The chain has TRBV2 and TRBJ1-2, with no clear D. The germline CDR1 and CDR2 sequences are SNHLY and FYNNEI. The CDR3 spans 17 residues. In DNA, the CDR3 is TGTGCGATTCCGGCGCGGTGGGCGGCAAACCATAACTATGGCTACACCTTC. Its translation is CAIPARWAANHNYGYTF. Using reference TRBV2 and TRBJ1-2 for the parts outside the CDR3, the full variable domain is EPEVTQTPSHQVTQMGQEVILRCVPISNHLYFYWYRQILGQKVEFLVSFYNNEISEKSEIFDDQFSVERPDGSNFTLKIRSTKLEDSAMYFCAIPARWAANHNYGYTFGSGTRLTVV.

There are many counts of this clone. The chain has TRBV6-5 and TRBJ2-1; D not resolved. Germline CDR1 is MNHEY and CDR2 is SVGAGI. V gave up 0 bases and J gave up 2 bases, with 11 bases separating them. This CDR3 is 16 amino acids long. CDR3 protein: CASSYSADFTYNEQFF. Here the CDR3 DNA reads TGTGCCAGCAGTTACTCAGCCGACTTTACCTACAATGAGCAGTTCTTC.

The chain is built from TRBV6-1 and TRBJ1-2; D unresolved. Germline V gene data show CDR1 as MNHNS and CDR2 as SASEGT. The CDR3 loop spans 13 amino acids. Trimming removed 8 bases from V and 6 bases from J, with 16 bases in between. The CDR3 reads CASLKWGGDGYTF. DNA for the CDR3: TGTGCCAGCCTAAAGTGGGGAGGAGATGGCTACACCTTC.

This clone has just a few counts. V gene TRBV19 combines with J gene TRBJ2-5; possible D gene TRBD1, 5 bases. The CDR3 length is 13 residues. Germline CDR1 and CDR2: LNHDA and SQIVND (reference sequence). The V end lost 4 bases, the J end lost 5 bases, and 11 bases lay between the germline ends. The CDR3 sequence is CASSTQGRETQYF. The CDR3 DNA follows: TGTGCCAGTAGTACGCAGGGCCGGGAGACCCAGTACTTC.

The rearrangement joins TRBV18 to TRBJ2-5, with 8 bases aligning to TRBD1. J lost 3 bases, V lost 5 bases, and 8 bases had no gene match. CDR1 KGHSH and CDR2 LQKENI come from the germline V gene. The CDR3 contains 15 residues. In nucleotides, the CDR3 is TGTGCCAGCTCATTCACTTCGACAGGGGAAGAGACCCAGTACTTC. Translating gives CASSFTSTGEETQYF.

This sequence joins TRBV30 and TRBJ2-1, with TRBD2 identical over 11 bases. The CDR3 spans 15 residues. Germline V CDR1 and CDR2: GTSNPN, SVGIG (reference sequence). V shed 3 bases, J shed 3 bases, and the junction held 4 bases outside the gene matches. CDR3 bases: TGTGCCTGGAGCCTCGGGACTAGCGGCTACAATGAGCAGTTCTTC. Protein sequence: CAWSLGTSGYNEQFF.

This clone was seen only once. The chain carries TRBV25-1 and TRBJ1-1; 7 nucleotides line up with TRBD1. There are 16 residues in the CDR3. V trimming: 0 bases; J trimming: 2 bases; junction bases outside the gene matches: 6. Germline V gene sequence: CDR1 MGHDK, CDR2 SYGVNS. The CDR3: CASSEYGTDSNTEAFF. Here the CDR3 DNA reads TGTGCCAGCAGTGAATATGGGACAGATTCCAACACTGAAGCTTTCTTT.

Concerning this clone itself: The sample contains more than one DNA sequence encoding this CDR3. CDR3 in DNA: TGTGCCAGTAGTATCAGCAGGGGGAGCAATCAGCCCCAGCATTTT. Translation gives CASSISRGSNQPQHF. This chain uses TRBV19 with TRBJ1-5; 7 nucleotides line up with TRBD1. The trim removed 3 bases at V and 1 base at J, leaving 3 bases unmatched. This CDR3 is 15 amino acids long. CDR1 and CDR2 from the germline V gene are LNHDA and SQIVND (reference sequence).

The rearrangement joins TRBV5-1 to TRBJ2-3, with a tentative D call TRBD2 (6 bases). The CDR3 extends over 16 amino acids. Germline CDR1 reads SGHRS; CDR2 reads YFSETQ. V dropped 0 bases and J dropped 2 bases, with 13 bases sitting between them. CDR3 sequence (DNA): TGCGCCAGCAGCTTGGCCCCGGGAGTGGACACAGATACGCAGTATTTT. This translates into CASSLAPGVDTDTQYF.

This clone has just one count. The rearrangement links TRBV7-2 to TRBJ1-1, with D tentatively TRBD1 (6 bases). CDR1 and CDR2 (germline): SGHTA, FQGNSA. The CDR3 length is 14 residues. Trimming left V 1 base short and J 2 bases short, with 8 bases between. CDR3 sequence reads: CASSLGTANTEAFF. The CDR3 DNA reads TGTGCCAGCAGCTTAGGGACAGCTAACACTGAAGCTTTCTTT. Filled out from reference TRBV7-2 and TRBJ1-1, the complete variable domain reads GAGVSQSPSNKVTEKGKDVELRCDPISGHTALYWYRQSLGQGLEFLIYFQGNSAPDKSGLPSDRFSAERTGGSVSTLTIQRTQQEDSAVYLCASSLGTANTEAFFGQGTRLTVV.

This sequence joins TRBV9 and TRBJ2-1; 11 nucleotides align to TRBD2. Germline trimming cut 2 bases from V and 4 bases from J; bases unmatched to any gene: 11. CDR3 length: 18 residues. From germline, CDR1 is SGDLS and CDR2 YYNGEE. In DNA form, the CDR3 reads TGTGCCAGCAGCGTTGGACTAGCGGGTGGTACCGGATACAATGAGCAGTTCTTC. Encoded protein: CASSVGLAGGTGYNEQFF.

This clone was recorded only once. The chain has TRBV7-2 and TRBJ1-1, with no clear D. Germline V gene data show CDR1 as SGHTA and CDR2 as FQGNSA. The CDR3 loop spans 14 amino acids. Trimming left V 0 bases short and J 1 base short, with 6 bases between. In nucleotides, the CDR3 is TGTGCCAGCAGCTTAGCATGGGGGAACACTGAAGCTTTCTTT. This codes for CASSLAWGNTEAFF.

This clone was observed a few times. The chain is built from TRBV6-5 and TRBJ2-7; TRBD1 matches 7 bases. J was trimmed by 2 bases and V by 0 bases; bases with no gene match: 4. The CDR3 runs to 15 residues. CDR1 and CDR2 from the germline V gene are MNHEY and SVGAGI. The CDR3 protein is CASSYSPGQPYEQYF. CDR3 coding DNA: TGTGCCAGCAGTTACTCCCCGGGACAGCCCTACGAGCAGTACTTC.

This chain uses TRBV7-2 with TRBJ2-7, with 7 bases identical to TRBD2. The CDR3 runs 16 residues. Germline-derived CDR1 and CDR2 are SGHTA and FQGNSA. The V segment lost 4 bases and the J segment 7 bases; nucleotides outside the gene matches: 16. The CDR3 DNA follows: TGTGCCAGCAGCTCGGTCCCCGGGACTACCAGAGGGGAGCAGTACTTC. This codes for CASSSVPGTTRGEQYF.

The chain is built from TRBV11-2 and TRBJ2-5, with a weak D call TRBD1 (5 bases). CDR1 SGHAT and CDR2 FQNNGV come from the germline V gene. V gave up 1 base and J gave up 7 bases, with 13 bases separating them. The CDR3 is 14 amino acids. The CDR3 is CASSLGQPGGTQYF. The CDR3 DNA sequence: TGTGCCAGCAGCTTAGGACAGCCAGGTGGGACCCAGTACTTC.

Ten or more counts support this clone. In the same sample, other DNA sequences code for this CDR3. CDR3 sequence: CSVESGPYGYTF. CDR3 DNA: TGCAGCGTTGAGTCAGGGCCCTATGGCTACACCTTC. The V gene is TRBV29-1, the J gene TRBJ1-2, with D perhaps matching TRBD1 (5 bases). The V end lost 3 bases, the J end lost 4 bases, and 9 bases lay between the germline ends. This CDR3 contains 12 residues. The germline V gene encodes CDR1 SQVTM and CDR2 ANQGSEA. The entire variable domain, with the rest obtained from reference TRBV29-1 and TRBJ1-2, is as follows: SAVISQKPSRDICQRGTSLTIQCQVDSQVTMMFWYRQQPGQSLTLIATANQGSEATYESGFVIDKFPISRPNLTFSTLTVSNMSPEDSSIYLCSVESGPYGYTFGSGTRLTVV.

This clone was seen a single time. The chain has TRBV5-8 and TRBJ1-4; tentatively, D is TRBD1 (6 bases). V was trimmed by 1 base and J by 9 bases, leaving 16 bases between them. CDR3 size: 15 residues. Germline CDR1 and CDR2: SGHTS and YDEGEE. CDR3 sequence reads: CASSLSGQQGKKLFF. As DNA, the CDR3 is TGTGCCAGCAGCTTGTCCGGACAGCAAGGCAAAAAACTGTTTTTT.

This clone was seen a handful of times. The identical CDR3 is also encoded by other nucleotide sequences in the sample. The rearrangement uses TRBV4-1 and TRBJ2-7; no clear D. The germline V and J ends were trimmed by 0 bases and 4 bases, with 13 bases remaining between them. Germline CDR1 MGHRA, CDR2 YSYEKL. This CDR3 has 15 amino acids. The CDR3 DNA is TGCGCCAGCAGCCAAGAGAGGTTGGGCCTTTACGAGCAGTACTTC. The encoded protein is CASSQERLGLYEQYF.

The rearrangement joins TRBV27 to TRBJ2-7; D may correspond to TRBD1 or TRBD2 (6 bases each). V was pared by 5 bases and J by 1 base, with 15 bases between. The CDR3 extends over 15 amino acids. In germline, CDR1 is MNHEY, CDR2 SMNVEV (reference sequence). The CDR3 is CASSLQGGMSYEQYF. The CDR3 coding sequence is TGTGCCAGCAGTCTACAGGGAGGCATGTCCTACGAGCAGTACTTC.

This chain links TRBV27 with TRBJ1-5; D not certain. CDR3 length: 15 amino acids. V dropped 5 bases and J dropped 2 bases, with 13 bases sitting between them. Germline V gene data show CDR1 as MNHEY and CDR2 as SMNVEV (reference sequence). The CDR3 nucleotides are TGTGCCAGCAGTCCGATTGGGTGGGGCAATCAGCCCCAGCATTTT. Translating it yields CASSPIGWGNQPQHF.

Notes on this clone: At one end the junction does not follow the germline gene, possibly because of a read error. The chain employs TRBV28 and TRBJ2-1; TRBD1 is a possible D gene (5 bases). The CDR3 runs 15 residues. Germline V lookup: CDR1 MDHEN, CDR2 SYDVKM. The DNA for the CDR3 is TGTGCCAGCAGGTTCCTTGATCCAGGGTACAGTGAGCAGTTCTTC. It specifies CASRFLDPGYSEQFF.

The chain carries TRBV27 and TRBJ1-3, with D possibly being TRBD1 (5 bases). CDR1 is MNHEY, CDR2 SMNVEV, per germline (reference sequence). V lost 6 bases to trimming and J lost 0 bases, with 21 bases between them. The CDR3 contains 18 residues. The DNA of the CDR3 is TGTGCCAGCAGCCCGCGGGGCCTCTACCCCCTCTCTGGAAACACCATATATTTT. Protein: CASSPRGLYPLSGNTIYF.

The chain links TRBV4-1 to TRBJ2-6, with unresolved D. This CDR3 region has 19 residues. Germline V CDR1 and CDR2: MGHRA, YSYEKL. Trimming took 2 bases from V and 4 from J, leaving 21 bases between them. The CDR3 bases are TGCGCCAGCAGCCAACAAGTCACCCCTGGGGTTGGAGGGGCCAACGTCCTGACTTTC. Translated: CASSQQVTPGVGGANVLTF.

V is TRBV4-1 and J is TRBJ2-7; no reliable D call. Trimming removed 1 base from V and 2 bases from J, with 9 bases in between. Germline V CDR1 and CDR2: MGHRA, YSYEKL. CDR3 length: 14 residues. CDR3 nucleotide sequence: TGCGCCAGCAGCCAAGTTCAATCTCCCTACGAGCAGTACTTC. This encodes CASSQVQSPYEQYF.

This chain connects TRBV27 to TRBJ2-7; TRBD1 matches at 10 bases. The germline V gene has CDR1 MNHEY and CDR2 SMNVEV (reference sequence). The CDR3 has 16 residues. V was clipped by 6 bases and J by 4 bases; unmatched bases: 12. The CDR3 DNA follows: TGTGCCAGCAGCAATTTTAGGACAGGGGGTCTGTACGAGCAGTACTTC. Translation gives CASSNFRTGGLYEQYF.